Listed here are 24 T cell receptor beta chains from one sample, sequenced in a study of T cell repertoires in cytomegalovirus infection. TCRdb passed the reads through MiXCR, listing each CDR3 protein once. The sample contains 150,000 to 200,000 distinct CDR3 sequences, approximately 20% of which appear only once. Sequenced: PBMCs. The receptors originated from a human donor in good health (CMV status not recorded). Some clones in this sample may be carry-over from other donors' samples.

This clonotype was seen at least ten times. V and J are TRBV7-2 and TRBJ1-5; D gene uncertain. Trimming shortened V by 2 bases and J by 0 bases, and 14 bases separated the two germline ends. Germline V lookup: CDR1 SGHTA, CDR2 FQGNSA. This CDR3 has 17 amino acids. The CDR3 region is CASSLIRRRVSNQPQHF. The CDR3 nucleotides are TGTGCCAGCAGCTTAATAAGGAGGCGGGTTAGCAATCAGCCCCAGCATTTT.

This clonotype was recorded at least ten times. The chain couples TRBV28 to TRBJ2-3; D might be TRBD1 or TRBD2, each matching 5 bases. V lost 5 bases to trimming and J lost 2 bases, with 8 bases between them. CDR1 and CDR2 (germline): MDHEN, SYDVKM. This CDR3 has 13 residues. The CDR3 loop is CASSGGNTDTQYF. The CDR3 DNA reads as TGTGCCAGCAGTGGGGGTAACACAGATACGCAGTATTTT. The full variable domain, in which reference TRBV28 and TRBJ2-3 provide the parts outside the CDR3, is DVKVTQSSRYLVKRTGEKVFLECVQDMDHENMFWYRQDPGLGLRLIYFSYDVKMKEKGDIPEGYSVSREKKERFSLILESASTNQTSMYLCASSGGNTDTQYFGPGTRLTVL.

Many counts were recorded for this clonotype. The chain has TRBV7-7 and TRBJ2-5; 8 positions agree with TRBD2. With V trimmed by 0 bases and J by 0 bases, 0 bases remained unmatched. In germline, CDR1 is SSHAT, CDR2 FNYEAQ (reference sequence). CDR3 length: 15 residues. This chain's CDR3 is CASSLASGDQETQYF. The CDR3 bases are TGTGCCAGCAGCTTAGCTAGCGGGGACCAAGAGACCCAGTACTTC.

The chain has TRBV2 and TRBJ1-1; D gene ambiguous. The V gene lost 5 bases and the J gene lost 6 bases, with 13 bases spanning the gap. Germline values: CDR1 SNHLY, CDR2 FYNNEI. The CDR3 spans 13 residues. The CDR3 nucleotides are TGTGCCAGCAGTACCGGGCCCTGGGCTGAAGCTTTCTTT. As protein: CASSTGPWAEAFF.

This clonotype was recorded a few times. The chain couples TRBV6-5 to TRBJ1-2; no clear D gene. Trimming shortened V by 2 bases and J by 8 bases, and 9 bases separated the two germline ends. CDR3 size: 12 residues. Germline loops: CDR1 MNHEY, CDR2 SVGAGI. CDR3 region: CASSYGYQGYTF. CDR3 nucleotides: TGTGCCAGCAGTTACGGGTATCAGGGCTACACCTTC.

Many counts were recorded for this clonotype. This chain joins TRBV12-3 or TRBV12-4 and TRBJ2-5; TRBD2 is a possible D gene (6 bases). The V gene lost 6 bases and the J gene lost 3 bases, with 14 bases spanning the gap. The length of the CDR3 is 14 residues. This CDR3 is CASRAGRQEETQYF. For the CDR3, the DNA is TGTGCCAGCAGGGCGGGGCGACAAGAAGAGACCCAGTACTTC.

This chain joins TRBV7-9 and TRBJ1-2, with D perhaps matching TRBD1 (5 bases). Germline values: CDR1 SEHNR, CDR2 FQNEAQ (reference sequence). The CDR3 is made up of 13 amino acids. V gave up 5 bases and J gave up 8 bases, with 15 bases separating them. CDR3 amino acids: CASSPTGTEGYTF. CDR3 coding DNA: TGTGCCAGCAGCCCGACGGGGACGGAAGGCTACACCTTC. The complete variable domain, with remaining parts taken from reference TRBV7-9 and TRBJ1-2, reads DTGVSQNPRHKITKRGQNVTFRCDPISEHNRLYWYRQTLGQGPEFLTYFQNEAQLEKSRLLSDRFSAERPKGSFSTLEIQRTEQGDSAMYLCASSPTGTEGYTFGSGTRLTVV.

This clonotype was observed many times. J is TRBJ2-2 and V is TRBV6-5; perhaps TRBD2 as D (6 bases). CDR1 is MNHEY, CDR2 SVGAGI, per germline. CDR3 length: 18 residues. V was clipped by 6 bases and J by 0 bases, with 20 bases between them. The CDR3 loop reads CASSFQTSSVTNTGELFF. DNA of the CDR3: TGTGCCAGCAGCTTCCAAACCTCTAGCGTTACGAACACCGGGGAGCTGTTTTTT.

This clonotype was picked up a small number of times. CDR3: CASSLEPGALYNEQFF. In DNA form, the CDR3 reads TGCGCCAGCAGCTTGGAGCCAGGAGCCTTGTACAATGAGCAGTTCTTC. This rearrangement joins TRBV5-1 to TRBJ2-1; no clear D. The V end lost 0 bases, the J end lost 4 bases, and 14 bases lay between the germline ends. Germline V gene data show CDR1 as SGHRS and CDR2 as YFSETQ. CDR3 size: 16 residues.

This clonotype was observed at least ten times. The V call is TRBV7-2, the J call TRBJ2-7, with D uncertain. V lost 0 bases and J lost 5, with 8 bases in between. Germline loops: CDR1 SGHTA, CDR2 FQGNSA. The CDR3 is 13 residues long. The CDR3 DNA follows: TGTGCCAGCAGCTTAGCTGCATGGAACGAGCAGTACTTC. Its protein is CASSLAAWNEQYF. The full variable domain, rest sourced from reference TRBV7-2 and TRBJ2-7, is GAGVSQSPSNKVTEKGKDVELRCDPISGHTALYWYRQSLGQGLEFLIYFQGNSAPDKSGLPSDRFSAERTGGSVSTLTIQRTQQEDSAVYLCASSLAAWNEQYFGPGTRLTVT.

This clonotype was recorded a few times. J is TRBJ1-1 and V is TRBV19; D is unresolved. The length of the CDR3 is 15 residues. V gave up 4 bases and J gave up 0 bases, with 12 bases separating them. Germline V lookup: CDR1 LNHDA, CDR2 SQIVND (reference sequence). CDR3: CASSTLKALNTEAFF. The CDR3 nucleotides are TGTGCCAGTAGTACCCTTAAGGCCTTGAACACTGAAGCTTTCTTT.

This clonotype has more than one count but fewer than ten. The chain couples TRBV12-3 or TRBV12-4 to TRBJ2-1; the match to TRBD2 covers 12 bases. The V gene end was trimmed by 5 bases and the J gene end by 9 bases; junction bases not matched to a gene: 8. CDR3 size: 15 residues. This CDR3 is CASSPTSGGDREQFF. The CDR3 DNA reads TGTGCCAGCAGTCCGACTAGCGGGGGAGACCGTGAGCAGTTCTTC.

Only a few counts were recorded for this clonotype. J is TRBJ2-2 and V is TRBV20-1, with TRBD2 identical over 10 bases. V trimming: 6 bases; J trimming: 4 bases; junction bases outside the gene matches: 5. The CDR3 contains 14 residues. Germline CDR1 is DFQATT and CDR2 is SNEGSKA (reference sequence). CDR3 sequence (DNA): TGCAGTGCCCTAGCGGGGGTCGGCACCGGGGAGCTGTTTTTT. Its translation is CSALAGVGTGELFF.

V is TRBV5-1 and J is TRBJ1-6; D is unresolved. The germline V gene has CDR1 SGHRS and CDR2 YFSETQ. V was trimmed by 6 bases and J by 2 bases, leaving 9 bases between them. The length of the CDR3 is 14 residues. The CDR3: CASNDGTYNSPLHF. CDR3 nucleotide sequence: TGCGCCAGCAATGACGGGACCTATAATTCACCCCTCCACTTT.

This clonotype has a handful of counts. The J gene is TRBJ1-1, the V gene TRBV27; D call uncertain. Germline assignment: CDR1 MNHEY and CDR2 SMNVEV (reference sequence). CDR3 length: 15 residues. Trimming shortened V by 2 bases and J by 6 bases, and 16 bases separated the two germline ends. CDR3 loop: CASSLLGRSDPEAFF. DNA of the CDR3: TGTGCCAGCAGTTTACTAGGGCGCTCGGACCCTGAAGCTTTCTTT.

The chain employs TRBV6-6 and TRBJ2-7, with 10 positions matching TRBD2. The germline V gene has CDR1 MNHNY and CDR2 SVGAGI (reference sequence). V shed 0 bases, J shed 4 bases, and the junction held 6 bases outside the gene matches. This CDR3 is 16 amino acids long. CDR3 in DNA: TGTGCCAGCAGTTACTCGCGAACTAGCGGGGAATACGAGCAGTACTTC. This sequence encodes CASSYSRTSGEYEQYF.

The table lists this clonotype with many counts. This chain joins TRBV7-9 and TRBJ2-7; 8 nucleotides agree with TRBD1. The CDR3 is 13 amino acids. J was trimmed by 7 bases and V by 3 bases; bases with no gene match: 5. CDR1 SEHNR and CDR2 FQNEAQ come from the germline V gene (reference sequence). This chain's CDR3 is CASSFSGGLEQYF. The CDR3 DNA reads TGTGCCAGCAGCTTTTCAGGGGGCCTTGAGCAGTACTTC.

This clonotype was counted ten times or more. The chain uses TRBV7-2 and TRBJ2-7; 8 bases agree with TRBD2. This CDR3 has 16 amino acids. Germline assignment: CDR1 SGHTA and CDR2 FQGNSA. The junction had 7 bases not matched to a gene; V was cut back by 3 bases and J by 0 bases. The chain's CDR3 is CASSLTLLAASYEQYF. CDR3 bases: TGTGCCAGCAGCTTGACCTTACTAGCGGCCTCCTACGAGCAGTACTTC.

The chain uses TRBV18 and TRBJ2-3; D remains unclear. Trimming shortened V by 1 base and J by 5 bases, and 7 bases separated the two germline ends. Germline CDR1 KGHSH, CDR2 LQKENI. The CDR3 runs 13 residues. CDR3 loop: CASSPQNGDTQYF. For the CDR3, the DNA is TGTGCCAGCTCACCACAGAACGGAGATACGCAGTATTTT.

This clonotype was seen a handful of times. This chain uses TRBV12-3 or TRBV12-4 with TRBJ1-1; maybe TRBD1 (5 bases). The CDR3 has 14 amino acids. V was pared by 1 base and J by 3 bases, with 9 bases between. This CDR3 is CASSLGSRDTEAFF. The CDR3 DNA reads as TGTGCCAGCAGTTTAGGCTCCAGGGACACTGAAGCTTTCTTT.

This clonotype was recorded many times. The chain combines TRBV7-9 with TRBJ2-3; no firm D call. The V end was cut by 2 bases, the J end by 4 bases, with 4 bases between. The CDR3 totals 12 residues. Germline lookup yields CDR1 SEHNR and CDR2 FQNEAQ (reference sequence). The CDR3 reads CASSLLADTQYF. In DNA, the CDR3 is TGTGCCAGCAGCTTATTAGCAGATACGCAGTATTTT.

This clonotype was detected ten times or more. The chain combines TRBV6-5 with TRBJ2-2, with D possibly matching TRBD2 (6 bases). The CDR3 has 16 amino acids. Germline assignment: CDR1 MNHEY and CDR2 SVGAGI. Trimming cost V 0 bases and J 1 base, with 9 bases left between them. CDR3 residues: CASSYSAGLNTGELFF. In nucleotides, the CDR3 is TGTGCCAGCAGTTACTCCGCGGGGTTGAACACCGGGGAGCTGTTTTTT.

The CDR3 loop is CASSLDPGDTQYF. In nucleotides, the CDR3 is TGTGCCAGCAGCTTAGATCCGGGAGATACGCAGTATTTT. The V and J genes are TRBV7-8 and TRBJ2-3, with unresolved D. The CDR3 length is 13 residues. Germline CDR1 and CDR2: SGHVS and FQNEAQ. V shed 1 base and J shed 5 bases, with 7 bases lying between them.

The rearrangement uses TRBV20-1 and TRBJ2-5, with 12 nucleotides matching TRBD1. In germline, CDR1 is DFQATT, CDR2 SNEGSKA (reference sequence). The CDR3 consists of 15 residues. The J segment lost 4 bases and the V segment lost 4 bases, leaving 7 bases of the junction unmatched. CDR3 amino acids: CSATGQGARIETQYF. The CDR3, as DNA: TGCAGTGCTACGGGACAGGGGGCGAGGATAGAGACCCAGTACTTC.